One and the same sample provided the 20 T cell receptor beta chains below, sequenced in a study of blood T cell repertoires in COVID-19. Measured with immunoSEQ multiplex PCR; TCRdb has only the in-frame clones, and not every one. The table lists about 290,000 clones, under 90% of them singletons, with 1.7% in the top ten. Sequenced sample: PBMCs or T cells enriched from blood (not recorded which). These receptors all come from a woman aged 35 to 49 who had recovered from COVID-19.

J is TRBJ2-7 and V is TRBV9; TRBD1 matches at 9 bases. This CDR3 region has 16 residues. Germline V gene lookup returns CDR1 SGDLS and CDR2 YYNGEE. Trimming removed 0 bases from V and 2 bases from J; junction bases left unmatched: 6. In DNA, the CDR3 is TGTGCCAGCAGCGTAGATCCGGGACAGGGCCCCTACGAGCAGTACTTC. Protein sequence: CASSVDPGQGPYEQYF.

The chain employs TRBV30 and TRBJ1-3; TRBD1 is a possible D gene (6 bases). Trimming left V 0 bases short and J 8 bases short, with 8 bases between. Germline lookup yields CDR1 GTSNPN and CDR2 SVGIG (reference sequence). The CDR3 consists of 12 residues. The CDR3: CAWSVQGDTIYF. CDR3 bases: TGTGCCTGGAGTGTACAGGGTGACACCATATATTTT.

This chain joins TRBV19 and TRBJ2-5, with TRBD2 matching 12 bases. The length of the CDR3 is 16 residues. Germline CDR1 is LNHDA and CDR2 is SQIVND (reference sequence). J gave up 1 base and V 6 bases, and 6 bases lay outside the gene matches. The CDR3 coding sequence is TGTGCCAGTAGCAGGACTAGCGGGGCTCCCCAAGAGACCCAGTACTTC. Translating it yields CASSRTSGAPQETQYF.

The chain joins TRBV5-1 to TRBJ1-1, with a tentative D call TRBD1 (5 bases). CDR3 size: 13 residues. In germline, CDR1 is SGHRS, CDR2 YFSETQ. With 4 bases removed from V and 2 bases from J, the gap between germline ends came to 9 bases. The CDR3 reads CASSIGTNTEAFF. The CDR3 nucleotides are TGCGCCAGCAGCATTGGGACTAACACTGAAGCTTTCTTT.

The gene calls are TRBV7-2 and TRBJ2-1, with 8 bases aligning to TRBD2. With V trimmed by 1 base and J by 4 bases, 9 bases remained unmatched. The V gene's germline CDR1 is SGHTA and CDR2 FQGNSA. The CDR3 covers 17 residues. The CDR3 DNA reads as TGTGCCAGCAGCTTAGTCGGAGCGGGAGCTTTATACAATGAGCAGTTCTTC. This sequence encodes CASSLVGAGALYNEQFF.

The rearrangement links TRBV4-1 to TRBJ1-1; 11 bases match TRBD1. After removal of 4 bases from V and 5 bases from J, the junction contained 9 bases not matched to a gene. CDR3 length equals 16 residues. Germline V gene sequence: CDR1 MGHRA, CDR2 YSYEKL. The CDR3 coding sequence is TGCGCCAGCAGCCGAGGACAGGGGGCTGTGCGGACTGAAGCTTTCTTT. Amino acid sequence: CASSRGQGAVRTEAFF.

This rearrangement joins TRBV19 to TRBJ1-1, with TRBD1 as a possible D gene (5 bases). Germline values: CDR1 LNHDA, CDR2 SQIVND (reference sequence). The V and J ends lost 6 bases and 3 bases respectively, with 17 bases between them. CDR3 length: 15 amino acids. The CDR3 DNA is TGTGCCAGTAGACCTTGGGGGGGTGCGGACACTGAAGCTTTCTTT. This sequence encodes CASRPWGGADTEAFF.

Notes on this clone: The same CDR3 also results from other DNA sequences found in this sample. This sequence joins TRBV2 and TRBJ2-5; D perhaps matches TRBD2 (7 bases). Germline V gene data show CDR1 as SNHLY and CDR2 as FYNNEI. V shed 6 bases and J shed 4 bases, with 9 bases lying between them. CDR3 size: 12 residues. As DNA, the CDR3 is TGTGCCAGCAGCGGGGGGCGAGAGACCCAGTACTTC. It yields the protein CASSGGRETQYF.

The V and J genes are TRBV6-5 and TRBJ1-2, with D tentatively TRBD1 (5 bases). The length of the CDR3 is 13 residues. V lost 6 bases and J lost 6, with 14 bases in between. Germline CDR1 MNHEY, CDR2 SVGAGI. The CDR3 protein is CASRIDRSHGYTF. CDR3 sequence (DNA): TGTGCCAGCAGGATAGACAGATCCCATGGCTACACCTTC.

This sequence joins TRBV9 and TRBJ2-5; 11 bases are shared with TRBD1. Germline V CDR1 and CDR2: SGDLS, YYNGEE. V lost 4 bases to trimming and J lost 5 bases; unmatched junction nucleotides: 13. The CDR3 is 17 amino acids. The CDR3 protein is CASSPGTGGGESETQYF. CDR3 nucleotide sequence: TGTGCCAGCAGCCCGGGGACAGGGGGAGGTGAATCGGAGACCCAGTACTTC.

This chain links TRBV18 with TRBJ1-1, with D tentatively TRBD1 (5 bases). The CDR3 runs to 14 residues. V shed 1 base and J shed 4 bases, with 10 bases lying between them. Germline V gene sequence: CDR1 KGHSH, CDR2 LQKENI. The CDR3 region is CASSPLGDSTEAFF. The CDR3 DNA is TGTGCCAGCTCACCACTGGGCGACAGCACTGAAGCTTTCTTT. Full variable domain (rest looked up from reference TRBV18 and TRBJ1-1): NAGVMQNPRHLVRRRGQEARLRCSPMKGHSHVYWYRQLPEEGLKFMVYLQKENIIDESGMPKERFSAEFPKEGPSILRIQQVVRGDSAAYFCASSPLGDSTEAFFGQGTRLTVV.

The J gene is TRBJ2-3, the V gene TRBV5-1; D call uncertain. Germline CDR1 reads SGHRS; CDR2 reads YFSETQ. The CDR3 is 15 residues long. Trimming took off 0 bases at V and 2 bases at J, with 10 bases between the two ends. CDR3 in amino acids: CASSLESASTDTQYF. The DNA for the CDR3 is TGCGCCAGCAGCTTGGAGTCAGCGTCCACAGATACGCAGTATTTT.

This clone was counted once. The J gene is TRBJ1-2, the V gene TRBV7-9; 8 bases map to TRBD1. In germline, CDR1 is SEHNR, CDR2 FQNEAQ (reference sequence). V was clipped by 0 bases and J by 5 bases; unmatched bases: 14. The CDR3 has 18 residues. Written as DNA, the CDR3 is TGTGCCAGCAGCTTAGCGCCCACAGGCAGGGGGCGAGGGTATGGCTACACCTTC. Its translation is CASSLAPTGRGRGYGYTF.

This rearrangement joins TRBV30 to TRBJ2-7, with D unclear. Germline V gene lookup returns CDR1 GTSNPN and CDR2 SVGIG (reference sequence). The V end lost 2 bases, the J end lost 2 bases, and 19 bases lay between the germline ends. This CDR3 region has 16 residues. Written as DNA, the CDR3 is TGTGCCTGGAGTCCAGTCCAGTATCCTCGAACCTACGAGCAGTACTTC. The encoded protein is CAWSPVQYPRTYEQYF.

The chain carries TRBV28 and TRBJ1-4; tentatively, D is TRBD1 (6 bases). The ends were cut back, 8 bases at V and 1 base at J, with 20 bases in the middle. The CDR3 consists of 17 residues. CDR1 and CDR2 (germline): MDHEN, SYDVKM. The CDR3 nucleotides read TGTGCCAGCGGGGGTGAACAGGGTAAAAGAACTAATGAAAAACTGTTTTTT. Its protein product is CASGGEQGKRTNEKLFF.

This clone was observed a handful of times. V gene TRBV4-2 combines with J gene TRBJ1-2; TRBD1 is a possible D gene (5 bases). The V end was cut by 4 bases, the J end by 7 bases, with 19 bases between. This CDR3 is built from 15 residues. CDR1 LGHNA and CDR2 YNFKEQ come from the germline V gene. CDR3 sequence (DNA): TGTGCCAGCAGCCCCCGGGCAGGGAACCTCGCTGGCTACACCTTC. Protein sequence: CASSPRAGNLAGYTF.

The chain has TRBV29-1 and TRBJ2-7, with 8 positions matching TRBD2. The CDR3 contains 13 residues. CDR1 and CDR2 from the germline V gene are SQVTM and ANQGSEA. The V segment lost 7 bases and the J segment 6 bases; nucleotides outside the gene matches: 11. In DNA form, the CDR3 reads TGCAGCGCCACGGGAGGGCCGGTACGCGAGCAGTACTTC. It codes for CSATGGPVREQYF.

The V and J genes are TRBV7-9 and TRBJ1-5, with 8 bases that match TRBD1. The junction had 15 bases not matched to a gene; V was cut back by 5 bases and J by 6 bases. CDR1 is SEHNR and CDR2 is FQNEAQ in the germline V gene (reference sequence). This CDR3 is built from 17 residues. CDR3 protein: CASSSGQGALRGQPQHF. The CDR3 coding sequence is TGTGCCAGCAGCAGCGGACAGGGCGCCCTGAGGGGTCAGCCCCAGCATTTT.

V gene TRBV6-5 combines with J gene TRBJ1-1; 9 bases fit TRBD1. Looked up from germline, CDR1 is MNHEY and CDR2 is SVGAGI. After removal of 6 bases from V and 3 bases from J, the junction contained 2 bases not matched to a gene. This CDR3 has 13 residues. The DNA of the CDR3 is TGTGCCAGCAGACGGACAGGGGACACTGAAGCTTTCTTT. Amino acid sequence: CASRRTGDTEAFF.

The chain uses TRBV7-3 and TRBJ2-3, with D maybe TRBD2 (5 bases). Germline loops: CDR1 SGHTA, CDR2 FQGTGA. Trimming took off 6 bases at V and 10 bases at J, with 17 bases between the two ends. This CDR3 is built from 13 residues. CDR3 protein: CASSRGPPLPQYF. The CDR3 nucleotides are TGTGCCAGCAGTCGAGGGCCTCCTCTCCCGCAGTATTTT. The complete variable domain, with remaining parts taken from reference TRBV7-3 and TRBJ2-3, reads GAGVSQTPSNKVTEKGKYVELRCDPISGHTALYWYRQSLGQGPEFLIYFQGTGAADDSGLPNDRFFAVRPEGSVSTLKIQRTERGDSAVYLCASSRGPPLPQYFGPGTRLTVL.